The clone carrying this T cell receptor (beta chain) was seen just once. Antigen: not known. The entry originates in a study of post-analysis software for immune sequencing data. Broader study findings: The five TRBV segments detected at higher frequency in patients than in controls included TRBV5-6, TRBV5-1 and TRBV20-1. The F measure placed samples prepared in the same batch into strongly shared clusters. Compared with controls, patients showed significantly lower normalized Chao1 diversity.

CDR3 length equals 16 residues. Trimming cost V 5 bases and J 2 bases; bases outside gene matches: 8. Germline V gene lookup returns CDR1 SGHTA and CDR2 FQGNSA. Unique molecular identifiers were carried by the TCR beta cDNA libraries. There were roughly 1 to 11 million T cells, and around 460,000 cDNA molecules came from them. TCRdb used MiXCR to reprocess the PCR reads, holding one entry per CDR3 protein. In the table there are hundreds of thousands of distinct CDR3 sequences, around 40% of which are singletons. Sequenced sample: blood. V and J are TRBV7-2 and TRBJ1-2; 10 bases match TRBD1. The receptor's source is a girl aged 10-17 years with multiple sclerosis. As DNA, the CDR3 is TGTGCCAGCAGCCGGGACAGGGGAAAAGGGAACTATGGCTACACCTTC. This translates into CASSRDRGKGNYGYTF.